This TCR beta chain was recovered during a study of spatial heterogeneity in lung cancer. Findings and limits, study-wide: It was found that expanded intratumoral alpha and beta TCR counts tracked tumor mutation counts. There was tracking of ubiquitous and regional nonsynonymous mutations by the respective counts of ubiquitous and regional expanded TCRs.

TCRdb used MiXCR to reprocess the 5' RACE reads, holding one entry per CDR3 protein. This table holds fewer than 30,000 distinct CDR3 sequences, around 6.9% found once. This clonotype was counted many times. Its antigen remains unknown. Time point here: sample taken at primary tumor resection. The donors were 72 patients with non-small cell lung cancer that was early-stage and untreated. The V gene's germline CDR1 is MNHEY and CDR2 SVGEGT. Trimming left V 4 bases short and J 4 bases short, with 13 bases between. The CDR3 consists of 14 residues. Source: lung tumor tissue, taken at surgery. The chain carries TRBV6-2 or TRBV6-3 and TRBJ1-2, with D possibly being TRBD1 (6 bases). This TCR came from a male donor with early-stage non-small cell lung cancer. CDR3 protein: CASSSGVPSYGYTF. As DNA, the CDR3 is TGTGCCAGCAGTTCAGGGGTCCCAAGCTATGGCTACACCTTC.